The rows below give T cell receptor beta chains drawn from one sample of a study of regulatory T cells in long-lasting Graves disease. TCRdb recomputed calls from the multiplex PCR reads with MiXCR, one row per CDR3 protein. Among around 250,000 distinct CDR3 sequences, around 20% were seen once, and the ten largest hold approximately 20%. The specimen comprised peripheral blood mononuclear cells (PBMCs), sampled at new diagnosis, from a patient treated with antithyroid drugs. All receptors derive from a female donor with Graves disease. Both conserved end residues are part of each CDR3. D genes are given only for firm matches. Expanded clones get a size class; other rows say once, few or many, or leave the size out.

clone size | D gene | CDR3 length | J gene | V gene | CDR3 protein | CDR3 DNA
many | TRBD2 | 20 | TRBJ2-3 | TRBV7-2 | CASSQKLAGVNKLRRDTQYF | TGTGCCAGCAGCCAAAAACTAGCGGGAGTGAACAAATTGAGAAGGGATACGCAGTATTTT
few | . | 17 | TRBJ1-1 | TRBV20-1 | CSARDPVIGLRAAEAFF | TGCAGTGCTAGAGATCCTGTTATAGGGCTCAGGGCCGCTGAAGCTTTCTTT
many | TRBD2 | 15 | TRBJ2-7 | TRBV28 | CASSLYSGRVHEQYF | TGTGCCAGCAGTTTATATAGCGGGAGGGTGCACGAGCAGTACTTC
many | TRBD2 | 13 | TRBJ2-1 | TRBV27 | CASSPGGLGEQFF | TGTGCCAGCAGTCCGGGAGGGCTCGGTGAGCAGTTCTTC
. | . | 13 | TRBJ2-3 | TRBV29-1 | CSVEGRNTDTQYF | TGCAGCGTTGAGGGCCGGAACACAGATACGCAGTATTTT
. | TRBD2 | 17 | TRBJ2-3 | TRBV15 | CATSRDGTSGADYTQYF | TGTGCCACCAGCAGAGATGGGACTAGCGGGGCTGATTATACGCAGTATTTT
. | . | 14 | TRBJ2-3 | TRBV27 | CASSLLRDTDTQYF | TGTGCCAGCAGCCTTCTTAGGGACACAGATACGCAGTATTTT
many | . | 12 | TRBJ2-7 | TRBV7-9 | CASSPGFSEQYF | TGTGCCAGCAGCCCCGGATTCAGCGAGCAGTACTTC
many | . | 15 | TRBJ2-5 | TRBV12-3/TRBV12-4 | CASSLGLGMGETQYF | TGTGCCAGCAGTCTAGGACTGGGAATGGGCGAGACCCAGTACTTC
many | . | 13 | TRBJ2-7 | TRBV18 | CASQGGYSYEQYF | TGTGCCAGCCAAGGGGGATACTCCTACGAGCAGTACTTC
many | . | 17 | TRBJ1-3 | TRBV28 | CASSLSPIFASGNTIYF | TGTGCCAGCAGTTTATCCCCAATATTTGCCTCTGGAAACACCATATATTTT
. | TRBD1 | 15 | TRBJ2-3 | TRBV18 | CASSRDSLSTDTQYF | TGTGCCAGCTCCCGGGACAGCCTATCCACAGATACGCAGTATTTT
many | . | 16 | TRBJ2-7 | TRBV20-1 | CSATGRGRKSSYEQYF | TGCAGTGCTACCGGGCGTGGACGGAAGAGCTCCTACGAGCAGTACTTC
many | . | 14 | TRBJ2-5 | TRBV18 | CASSPTDGGETQYF | TGTGCCAGCTCACCAACTGACGGAGGAGAGACCCAGTACTTC
many | . | 16 | TRBJ2-7 | TRBV18 | CASSPHNIGQLYEQYF | TGTGCCAGCTCACCACACAACATCGGTCAACTTTACGAGCAGTACTTC